Below, one T cell receptor (beta chain) is given with its context. This sample is part of a study of blood T cell repertoires in COVID-19. V was pared by 1 base and J by 1 base, with 7 bases of the junction left unmatched. CDR1 is SGHAT, CDR2 FQNNGV, per germline. The CDR3 has 17 residues. Some clones are missing from TCRdb's copy, which holds only in-frame ones; the method was immunoSEQ multiplex PCR. The sample lists about 360,000 clones, 88% occurring once. Material: PBMCs or T cells enriched from blood (not recorded which). The V and J genes are TRBV11-2 and TRBJ2-1; 7 bases line up with TRBD2. This TCR came from a woman between 40 and 55 years old with acute COVID-19. CDR3 sequence: CASSLGGGSNSYNEQFF. CDR3 nucleotides: TGTGCCAGCAGCTTAGGGGGGGGTTCTAATTCCTACAATGAGCAGTTCTTC.